This T cell receptor beta chain emerged from a study of blood T cell repertoires in COVID-19. Sequencing was performed with immunoSEQ multiplex PCR; in TCRdb, only in-frame clones are kept and a portion is missing. The sample lists just under 350,000 clones, more than 75% occurring once. Material for sequencing was peripheral blood. This receptor was identified in a woman between 45 and 65 years old with COVID-19, enrolled during active disease.

The DNA for the CDR3 is TGTGCCAGCAGCCCCGAAGGCAGGGTGGGGTCCTACGAGCAGTACTTC. It translates to CASSPEGRVGSYEQYF. The chain uses TRBV9 and TRBJ2-7; D might be TRBD1 (5 bases). V lost 4 bases and J lost 1, with 18 bases in between. Germline CDR1 SGDLS, CDR2 YYNGEE. The CDR3 covers 16 residues.